Here is one TCR beta chain with its context. From germline, CDR1 is MNHEY and CDR2 SVGAGI. V dropped 5 bases and J dropped 1 base, with 12 bases sitting between them. The CDR3 has 15 residues. This record comes from a study of blood T cell repertoires in COVID-19. Study information: Samples of COVID-19 (acute and convalescent) were obtained from the United States, Italy and Spain.

In the authors' methods: It was from reference gene primer amplification that nucleated cell counts were estimated. The table came from immunoSEQ multiplex PCR; TCRdb's copy has only in-frame clones and leaves some out. That table supplies the V and J calls and clone size; D and trimming were determined from the DNA. The data hold approximately 160,000 clones, with roughly 80% observed a single time. Sequenced input: peripheral blood. This chain connects TRBV6-5 to TRBJ2-1; D is uncertain. The receptor comes from a man in his 60s with acute or convalescent COVID-19. The CDR3 loop is CASSRDTKSYNEQFF. The CDR3, as DNA: TGTGCCAGCAGTCGTGACACCAAGTCCTACAATGAGCAGTTCTTC.